These 7 T cell receptor beta chains were all obtained from the same sample, sequenced in a study of T cell responses to AZD1222 COVID-19 vaccine. Sequencing was performed with immunoSEQ multiplex PCR; in TCRdb, only in-frame clones are kept and a portion is missing. The sample shows 180,000 or so clones, just over 90% of them seen only once. Sequences were derived from peripheral blood, sampled 28 days after the second AZD1222 dose. These receptors originate from an adult who received the AZD1222 COVID-19 vaccine.

This rearrangement joins TRBV6-5 to TRBJ2-7; possibly TRBD1 for D (6 bases). Looked up from germline, CDR1 is MNHEY and CDR2 is SVGAGI. V shed 4 bases and J shed 5 bases, with 18 bases lying between them. The CDR3 extends over 15 amino acids. The CDR3 protein is CASSSEGTFPNEQYF. CDR3 DNA: TGTGCCAGCAGTTCCGAGGGGACATTTCCGAACGAGCAGTACTTC.

V gene TRBV29-1 combines with J gene TRBJ1-2; TRBD1 agrees at 7 bases. There are 14 residues in the CDR3. V dropped 6 bases and J dropped 4; count of bases not matched to a gene: 11. Germline loops: CDR1 SQVTM, CDR2 ANQGSEA. CDR3 nucleotides: TGCAGCGTACCCTCCGGGACAGCCTCCTATGGCTACACCTTC. Protein sequence: CSVPSGTASYGYTF.

This clone was detected only once. The V call is TRBV7-9, the J call TRBJ1-1; no clear D. This CDR3 region has 15 residues. V was clipped by 2 bases and J by 0 bases, with 10 bases between them. Germline loops: CDR1 SEHNR, CDR2 FQNEAQ (reference sequence). This CDR3 is CASSLLGRVNTEAFF. The DNA for the CDR3 is TGTGCCAGCAGCTTACTAGGACGGGTGAACACTGAAGCTTTCTTT. Supplemented by reference TRBV7-9 and TRBJ1-1, the full variable domain reads DTGVSQNPRHKITKRGQNVTFRCDPISEHNRLYWYRQTLGQGPEFLTYFQNEAQLEKSRLLSDRFSAERPKGSFSTLEIQRTEQGDSAMYLCASSLLGRVNTEAFFGQGTRLTVV.

This clone has just one count. This chain connects TRBV30 to TRBJ2-2; D assignment may be TRBD1 or TRBD2 (5 bases each). The CDR3 has 15 residues. Trimming removed 2 bases at V and 7 bases at J, with 17 bases between. CDR1 is GTSNPN, CDR2 SVGIG, per germline (reference sequence). CDR3: CAWSYRDLRLGELFF. The CDR3, as DNA: TGTGCCTGGAGTTACCGGGACCTGAGACTCGGGGAGCTGTTTTTT.

V and J are TRBV19 and TRBJ1-2, with D maybe TRBD1 (6 bases). Germline V CDR1 and CDR2: LNHDA, SQIVND (reference sequence). The V and J ends lost 6 bases and 4 bases respectively, with 9 bases between them. This CDR3 has 12 amino acids. The CDR3 region has the DNA TGTGCCAGTAGAACGGACAGCTATGGCTACACCTTC. Translation: CASRTDSYGYTF.

The J gene is TRBJ2-7, the V gene TRBV11-2; 9 bases match TRBD1. Germline CDR1 is SGHAT and CDR2 is FQNNGV. The trim removed 1 base at V and 2 bases at J, leaving 9 bases unmatched. CDR3 length: 17 amino acids. For the CDR3, the DNA is TGTGCCAGCAGCTTAGTGCGGGAACAGGGGGCGCCCTACGAGCAGTACTTC. Translating it yields CASSLVREQGAPYEQYF.

The chain uses TRBV7-9 and TRBJ1-4, with D tentatively TRBD1 (6 bases). V shed 4 bases and J shed 5 bases, with 14 bases lying between them. This CDR3 contains 15 residues. Looked up from germline, CDR1 is SEHNR and CDR2 is FQNEAQ (reference sequence). As DNA, the CDR3 is TGTGCCAGCAGCTCGAATGACAGGAGAAATGAAAAACTGTTTTTT. Amino acids: CASSSNDRRNEKLFF. The full variable domain, rest sourced from reference TRBV7-9 and TRBJ1-4, is DTGVSQNPRHKITKRGQNVTFRCDPISEHNRLYWYRQTLGQGPEFLTYFQNEAQLEKSRLLSDRFSAERPKGSFSTLEIQRTEQGDSAMYLCASSSNDRRNEKLFFGSGTQLSVL.